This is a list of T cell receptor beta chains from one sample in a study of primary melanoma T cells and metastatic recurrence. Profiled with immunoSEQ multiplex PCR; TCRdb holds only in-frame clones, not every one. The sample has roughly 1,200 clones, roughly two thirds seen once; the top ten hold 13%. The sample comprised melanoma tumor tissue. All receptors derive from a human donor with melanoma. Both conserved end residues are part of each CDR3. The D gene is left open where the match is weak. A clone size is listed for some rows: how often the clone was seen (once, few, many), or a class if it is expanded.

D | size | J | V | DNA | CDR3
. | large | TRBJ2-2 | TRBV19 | TGTGCCAGTAGTATAGCGGAAGGGACCGGGGAGCTGTTTTTT | CASSIAEGTGELFF
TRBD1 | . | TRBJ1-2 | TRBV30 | TGTGCCCGACAGGGGCTCGAGGGCTACACCTTC | CARQGLEGYTF
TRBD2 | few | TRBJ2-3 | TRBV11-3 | TGTGCCAGCAGCTTGCGCCTAGCGGGAGGGCCTACAGATACGCAGTATTTT | CASSLRLAGGPTDTQYF
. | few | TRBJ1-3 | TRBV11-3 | TGTGCCAGCAGCTCCCGGGACGGTGGAAACACCATATATTTT | CASSSRDGGNTIYF
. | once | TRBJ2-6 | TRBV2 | TGTGCCAGCAAAAGGGAAGCGGACTCTGGGGCCAACGTCCTGACTTTC | CASKREADSGANVLTF
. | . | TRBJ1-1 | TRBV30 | TGTGCCTGGAGTCGGCAGGCGGCTGAAGCTTTCTTT | CAWSRQAAEAFF
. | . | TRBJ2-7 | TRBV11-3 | TGTGCCAGCAGCCCGGTCTGGGCGGGGTACGAGCAGTACTTC | CASSPVWAGYEQYF
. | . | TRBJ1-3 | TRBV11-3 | TGTGCCAGCAGCTTAGTGGGGGGGTTCGCTGGAAACACCATATATTTT | CASSLVGGFAGNTIYF
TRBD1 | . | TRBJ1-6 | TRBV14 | TGTGCCAGCAGCCACGGACAGGGGGGTGATTCACCCCTCCACTTT | CASSHGQGGDSPLHF
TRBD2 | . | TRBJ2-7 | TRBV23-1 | TGCGCCAGCAGCCAACTACTAGCGGGAGGCCTCGAGCAGTACTTC | CASSQLLAGGLEQYF
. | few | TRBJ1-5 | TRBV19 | TGTGCCAGTAACCCAGGGTGGGTGCAGCCCCAGCATTTT | CASNPGWVQPQHF
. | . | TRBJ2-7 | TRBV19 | TGTGCTAGTAGTACCCCAACAGGGATCGCCTACGAGCAGTACTTC | CASSTPTGIAYEQYF
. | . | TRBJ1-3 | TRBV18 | TGTGCCAGCTCACCACCGGGGGAAAGAAACACCATATATTTT | CASSPPGERNTIYF
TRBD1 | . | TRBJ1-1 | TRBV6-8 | TGTGCCAGCAGTCCCGGGACAGGAGCTTTGAACACTGAAGCTTTCTTT | CASSPGTGALNTEAFF
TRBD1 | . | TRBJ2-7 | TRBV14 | TGTGCCAGCAGCCACCCAGGGGACAGGTACTACGAGCAGTACTTC | CASSHPGDRYYEQYF
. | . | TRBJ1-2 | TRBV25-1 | TGTGCCAGTGGGGGGGGCCCTAACTATGGCTACACCTTC | CASGGGPNYGYTF
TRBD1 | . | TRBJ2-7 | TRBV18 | TGTGCCAGCTCACCAGGGAACATAAGGACAGGGGTAATACACGAGCAGTACTTC | CASSPGNIRTGVIHEQYF